Listed below are T cell receptor beta chains from one sample, sequenced in a study of T cell changes during pregnancy in multiple sclerosis. The table came from immunoSEQ multiplex PCR; TCRdb's copy has only in-frame clones and leaves some out. Of about 81,000 clones in the sample, around 93% were seen once. The sample in question was peripheral blood, obtained in the third trimester of pregnancy. These receptors originate from a female donor with multiple sclerosis, enrolled in a pregnancy study. Both conserved end residues are part of each CDR3. A D gene is named only where the DNA matches it firmly. Clone size is stated in some rows and not others, as once, few, many or a class when expanded.

>TRBJ2-1|NA|NA|TRBV9
CASSVAGAPYNEQFF
TGTGCCAGCAGCGTAGCTGGGGCCCCCTACAATGAGCAGTTCTTC
>TRBJ1-6|TRBD1|NA|TRBV5-4
CASSPNLGQGNSPLHF
TGTGCCAGCAGCCCGAATTTGGGACAGGGAAATTCACCCCTCCACTTT
>TRBJ1-1|NA|NA|TRBV30
CAWSVLGPVNTEAFF
TGTGCCTGGAGTGTACTTGGGCCGGTGAACACTGAAGCTTTCTTT
>TRBJ2-3|TRBD1|NA|TRBV7-3
CASSQSGGDTQYF
TGTGCCAGCAGCCAATCAGGGGGCGATACGCAGTATTTT
>TRBJ2-5|TRBD1|NA|TRBV18
CASSPGQQETQYF
TGTGCCAGCTCACCGGGACAGCAAGAGACCCAGTACTTC
>TRBJ1-3|NA|once|TRBV30
CAWSDHTTGLSGNTIYF
TGTGCCTGGAGTGACCACACTACAGGCCTCTCTGGAAACACCATATATTTT
>TRBJ1-1|NA|NA|TRBV6-1
CASSESAELNTEAFF
TGTGCCAGCAGTGAAAGTGCGGAACTGAACACTGAAGCTTTCTTT
>TRBJ2-3|TRBD1|NA|TRBV5-8
CASSEGQGRADTQYF
TGTGCCAGCAGCGAGGGACAGGGGAGGGCAGATACGCAGTATTTT
>TRBJ1-3|NA|NA|TRBV15
CATSPRGTGNTIYF
TGTGCCACCAGCCCCCGCGGGACTGGAAACACCATATATTTT
>TRBJ1-3|TRBD1|NA|TRBV11-2
CASSFPRGQGARGNTIYF
TGTGCCAGCAGCTTTCCTAGGGGACAGGGGGCGCGAGGAAACACCATATATTTT
>TRBJ1-1|NA|NA|TRBV30
CAWSFPLGLDTEAFF
TGTGCCTGGAGTTTTCCCTTAGGACTGGACACTGAAGCTTTCTTT
>TRBJ2-7|TRBD1|few|TRBV12-5
CASGRDRAYEQYF
TGTGCTAGTGGTAGGGACAGGGCCTACGAGCAGTACTTC
>TRBJ2-3|TRBD2|NA|TRBV18
CASSPLPASGGNTDTQYF
TGTGCCAGCTCACCACTCCCGGCTAGCGGGGGGAACACAGATACGCAGTATTTT
>TRBJ2-3|TRBD2|NA|TRBV4-2
CASSQENPSGGSTDTQYF
TGTGCCAGCAGCCAAGAGAACCCTAGCGGGGGTTCGACAGATACGCAGTATTTT
>TRBJ1-1|NA|NA|TRBV5-1
CASSRGVYDEAFF
TGCGCCAGCAGCCGGGGAGTCTATGATGAAGCTTTCTTT
>TRBJ1-1|NA|NA|TRBV30
CAWGDWNTEAFF
TGTGCCTGGGGGGACTGGAACACTGAAGCTTTCTTT
>TRBJ1-1|NA|NA|TRBV5-1
CASSLAGRSTEAFF
TGCGCCAGCAGCTTGGCAGGGCGGAGTACTGAAGCTTTCTTT
>TRBJ1-6|TRBD1|NA|TRBV19
CASSRGTGGSPLHF
TGTGCCAGTAGTCGAGGGACAGGAGGGTCACCCCTCCACTTT
>TRBJ2-1|NA|NA|TRBV7-6
CASSLEGVGILHEQFF
TGTGCCAGCAGCTTAGAGGGGGTGGGGATCTTACATGAGCAGTTCTTC
>TRBJ2-5|TRBD2|once|TRBV30
CAWSRSSGGAWETQYF
TGTGCCTGGAGTCGGTCCAGCGGGGGGGCCTGGGAGACCCAGTACTTC
>TRBJ1-1|TRBD1|once|TRBV7-9
CASSLSGQADEAFF
TGTGCCAGCAGCTTAAGTGGACAGGCAGATGAAGCTTTCTTT
>TRBJ1-6|NA|NA|TRBV27
CASSSYDIPFDSPLHF
TGTGCCAGCAGTTCATACGACATTCCGTTTGATTCACCCCTCCACTTT
>TRBJ2-2|NA|NA|TRBV5-6
CASSLVGFNTGELFF
TGTGCCAGCAGCTTGGTCGGGTTTAACACCGGGGAGCTGTTTTTT
>TRBJ2-1|TRBD1|NA|TRBV29-1
CSVKGQGAGEQFF
TGCAGCGTTAAAGGGCAGGGGGCAGGTGAGCAGTTCTTC
>TRBJ1-5|NA|NA|TRBV27
CASSPTGRAYSNQPQHF
TGTGCCAGCAGTCCGACAGGCCGGGCATATAGCAATCAGCCCCAGCATTTT
>TRBJ2-7|TRBD2|NA|TRBV9
CASSVGPSGGSYEQYF
TGTGCCAGCAGCGTGGGTCCTAGCGGGGGCTCCTACGAGCAGTACTTC
>TRBJ1-4|NA|NA|TRBV6-5
CASSYFGVPNEKLFF
TGTGCCAGCAGTTACTTCGGGGTTCCTAATGAAAAACTGTTTTTT
>TRBJ2-1|NA|once|TRBV6-1
CASSEARGSYNEQFF
TGTGCCAGCAGTGAAGCTAGGGGATCCTACAATGAGCAGTTCTTC
>TRBJ2-1|NA|NA|TRBV6-6
CASRLRGSYNEQFF
TGTGCCAGCAGACTCAGGGGATCCTACAATGAGCAGTTCTTC
>TRBJ2-5|NA|NA|TRBV20-1
CSAQGLETQYF
TGCAGTGCCCAGGGTTTGGAGACCCAGTACTTC
>TRBJ2-1|TRBD2|NA|TRBV7-9
CASSSALAGGYEQFF
TGTGCCAGCAGCTCCGCACTAGCGGGGGGCTATGAGCAGTTCTTC
>TRBJ1-4|NA|NA|TRBV9
CASSERTANEKLFF
TGTGCCAGCAGCGAAAGGACAGCTAATGAAAAACTGTTTTTT
>TRBJ1-6|NA|once|TRBV2
CASSESRRSSYNSPLHF
TGTGCCAGCAGTGAAAGCAGGAGGAGCTCCTATAATTCACCCCTCCACTTT
>TRBJ1-5|TRBD1|NA|TRBV27
CASSLSMVGTGLQPQHF
TGTGCCAGCAGTTTATCGATGGTCGGGACAGGGTTGCAGCCCCAGCATTTT
>TRBJ1-5|NA|NA|TRBV19
CASSIDRGLNQPQHF
TGTGCCAGTAGTATAGATCGGGGTCTCAATCAGCCCCAGCATTTT
>TRBJ2-1|NA|NA|TRBV19
CASSKSRQVSYNEQFF
TGTGCCAGTAGTAAATCCCGACAGGTTTCCTACAATGAGCAGTTCTTC
>TRBJ1-4|NA|NA|TRBV19
CASTAPPGGFSEKLFF
TGTGCCAGTACCGCCCCCCCGGGGGGGTTTAGTGAAAAACTGTTTTTT
>TRBJ2-7|NA|NA|TRBV5-6
CASSGSYGRSSYEQYF
TGTGCCAGCAGCGGCTCCTATGGAAGGAGCTCCTACGAGCAGTACTTC
>TRBJ1-1|NA|NA|TRBV4-1
CASSQWEEETEAFF
TGCGCCAGCAGCCAATGGGAGGAGGAGACTGAAGCTTTCTTT
>TRBJ1-5|NA|NA|TRBV6-1
CASREGNQPQHF
TGTGCCAGCAGGGAGGGTAATCAGCCCCAGCATTTT